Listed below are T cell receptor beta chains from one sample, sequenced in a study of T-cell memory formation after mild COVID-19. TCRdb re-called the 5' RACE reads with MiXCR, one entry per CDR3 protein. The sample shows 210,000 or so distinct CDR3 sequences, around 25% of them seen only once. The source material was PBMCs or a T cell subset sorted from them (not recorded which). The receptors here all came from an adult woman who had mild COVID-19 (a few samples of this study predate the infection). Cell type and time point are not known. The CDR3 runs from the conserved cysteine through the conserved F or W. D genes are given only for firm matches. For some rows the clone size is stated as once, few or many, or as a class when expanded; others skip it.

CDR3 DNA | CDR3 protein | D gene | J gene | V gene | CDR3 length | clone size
TGTGCCAGCAGCCAAGAATGGGTTAGCGCCTCCTTGGATACGCAGTATTTT | CASSQEWVSASLDTQYF | NA | TRBJ2-3 | TRBV3-1 | 17 | NA
TGTGCCAGCAGCCCTGACTGGGCGGTCCGGTACGAGCAGTACTTC | CASSPDWAVRYEQYF | NA | TRBJ2-7 | TRBV9 | 15 | NA
TGCGCCAGCAGCTTGAGGTCAGGGGGCGTCGAAAAACTGTTTTTT | CASSLRSGGVEKLFF | TRBD1 | TRBJ1-4 | TRBV5-1 | 15 | NA
TGTGCCAGCAGTTCGACAGCTTATGGCTACACCTTC | CASSSTAYGYTF | NA | TRBJ1-2 | TRBV6-5 | 12 | few
TGTGCCAGCAGCTTACTTTCTTTTGGGGGCCGCAACACCGGGGAGCTGTTTTTT | CASSLLSFGGRNTGELFF | NA | TRBJ2-2 | TRBV7-8 | 18 | NA
TGTGCCAGCAGCCCCGGGATAGGGGGCGCAGATACGCAGTATTTT | CASSPGIGGADTQYF | TRBD1 | TRBJ2-3 | TRBV7-3 | 15 | NA
TGTGCCAGCAGTTTTCAGACTCCCACTCCAGGCGGGGGTAAGACCCAGTACTTC | CASSFQTPTPGGGKTQYF | TRBD2 | TRBJ2-5 | TRBV12-3/TRBV12-4 | 18 | NA
TGTGCCAGCAGTCCCGACCTAGCGGGGGGGACTGATGAGCAGTTCTTC | CASSPDLAGGTDEQFF | TRBD2 | TRBJ2-1 | TRBV27 | 16 | NA
TGTGCCTGGAGGCCAAAAGGGGGAGGAGAGACCCAGTACTTC | CAWRPKGGGETQYF | NA | TRBJ2-5 | TRBV30 | 14 | NA
TGTGCCAGCACCTCAGGGGGGGACTATGGCTACACCTTC | CASTSGGDYGYTF | TRBD1 | TRBJ1-2 | TRBV5-6 | 13 | NA
NA | CASSLVSVGQGAKGFF | NA | TRBJ1-1 | TRBV5-1 | 16 | few
TGCGCCAGCAGCGTGACTAGCGGGGGCTACGAGCAGTACTTC | CASSVTSGGYEQYF | TRBD2 | TRBJ2-7 | TRBV5-1 | 14 | NA
TGTGCCACCTCAACCGGGGGATTCGAGCAGTACTTC | CATSTGGFEQYF | NA | TRBJ2-7 | TRBV28 | 12 | NA
TGCGCCAGCAGCCGCCGCGAGGGACTAGCGGGAGTAAGTGAGCAGTTCTTC | CASSRREGLAGVSEQFF | TRBD2 | TRBJ2-1 | TRBV4-3 | 17 | few